The rows below give T cell receptor beta chains drawn from one sample of a study of blood T cell repertoires in COVID-19. Profiling relied on immunoSEQ multiplex PCR, and the TCRdb table lists in-frame clones only, not all of them. This sample carries about 170,000 clones, roughly 88% of them seen once, and the ten largest clones take approximately 1.1%. Sequenced input: peripheral blood. All receptors derive from a man aged 60-69 years who had recovered from COVID-19. Both conserved end residues are part of each CDR3. Fields, in order: V gene, J gene, CDR3 protein.

>TRBV4-3|TRBJ2-7
CASSQTSNLLSYEQYF
>TRBV7-2|TRBJ2-2
CASSPGGLGTGELFF
>TRBV4-1|TRBJ2-5
CASSQAPYRGPQTQYF
>TRBV7-2|TRBJ2-5
CASSPLGTIQETQYF
>TRBV25-1|TRBJ2-1
CASRGTGGNNEQFF
>TRBV5-1|TRBJ2-5
CVSSLQETQYF
>TRBV18|TRBJ1-1
CASSSLQGAEDEAFF
>TRBV19|TRBJ1-1
CASSIDFIATTFF
>TRBV5-6|TRBJ2-5
CASSLTGRTTYF
>TRBV5-1|TRBJ2-5
CASMDLASQETQYF
>TRBV6-5|TRBJ1-2
CASSVDRGLGYTF
>TRBV7-3|TRBJ1-1
CASSLKGGAEAFF
>TRBV6-5|TRBJ1-6
CASSALGGPPLHF
>TRBV4-2|TRBJ2-3
CASSARGGRSTDTQYF
>TRBV4-1|TRBJ1-4
CASSQDRSMDRGAEKLFF
>TRBV5-1|TRBJ2-3
CASSLSGTDTQYF
>TRBV7-3|TRBJ1-2
CASSYNGAGLGYTF
>TRBV14|TRBJ2-2
CASSPLLAGDTGELFF
>TRBV7-8|TRBJ2-7
CASTPMTGTYEQYF
>TRBV7-6|TRBJ2-1
CASSFRSLAGDNEQFF
>TRBV12-5|TRBJ2-7
CASGFEDPREQYF
>TRBV6-5|TRBJ1-5
CASRRARGNQPQHF
>TRBV7-2|TRBJ2-3
CASSPLASGWGSTDTQYF
>TRBV6-5|TRBJ1-3
CASGQGPWNTIYF
>TRBV6-5|TRBJ2-5
CASSSSSGGRETQYF
>TRBV19|TRBJ1-1
CASQRIFDTEAFF
>TRBV7-2|TRBJ2-5
CASSRGGGGPQETQYF
>TRBV3-1/TRBV3-2|TRBJ1-5
CASSPQGRVTQPQHF
>TRBV30|TRBJ2-7
CAWKGVAYEQYF
>TRBV6-4|TRBJ2-6
CASSRDREAGSGANVLTF